The clone carrying this TCR beta chain was seen just once. No antigen is known for it. The authors split each subset's genomic DNA evenly across several immunoSEQ plates. Data came from immunoSEQ multiplex PCR; TCRdb stores just in-frame clones and leaves some out. The table shows approximately 2.4 million clones, with nearly 97% occurring only once. The data were taken from a study of shared clonotypes between healthy human individuals. As for the study in general: CD4 naive and memory got three plates each, CD8 naive two, CD8 memory one. Study-wide results and limits: Sequencing depth was expected to affect clonotype sharing among donors. Non-shared clonotypes had lower generation probabilities than those shared by all four donors.

CDR3 length: 16 amino acids. The V and J ends lost 4 bases and 9 bases, in that order; junction bases with no gene match: 12. The germline V gene has CDR1 SGDLS and CDR2 YYNGEE. This TCR derives from a man between 18 and 29 years old in good health. Sequencing input: naive CD4+ T cells sorted from blood. Subset noted: CD45RA+ positively selected. This chain joins TRBV9 and TRBJ2-1, with 11 bases identical to TRBD2. The CDR3 is CASSPAWASGGFEQFF. As DNA, the CDR3 is TGTGCCAGCAGCCCGGCTTGGGCTAGCGGGGGGTTTGAGCAGTTCTTC.